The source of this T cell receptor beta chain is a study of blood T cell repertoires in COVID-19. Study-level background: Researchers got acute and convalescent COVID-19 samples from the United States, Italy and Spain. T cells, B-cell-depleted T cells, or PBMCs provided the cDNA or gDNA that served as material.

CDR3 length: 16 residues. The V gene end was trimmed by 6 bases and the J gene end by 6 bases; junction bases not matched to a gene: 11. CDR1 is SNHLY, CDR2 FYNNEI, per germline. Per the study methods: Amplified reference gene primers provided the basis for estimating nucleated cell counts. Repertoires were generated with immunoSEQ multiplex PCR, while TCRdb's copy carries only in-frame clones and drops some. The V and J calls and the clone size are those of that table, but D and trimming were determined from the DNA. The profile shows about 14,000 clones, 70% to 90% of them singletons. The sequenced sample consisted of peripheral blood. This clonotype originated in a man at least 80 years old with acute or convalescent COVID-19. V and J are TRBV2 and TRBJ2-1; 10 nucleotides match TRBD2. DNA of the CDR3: TGTGCCAGCAGGTCGAATAGCGGGGGGCTCGGCAATGAGCAGTTCTTC. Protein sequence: CASRSNSGGLGNEQFF.